What follows are 30 T cell receptor beta chains derived from one specimen sequenced in a study of tumor-infiltrating lymphocytes in oesophageal squamous cell carcinoma. Via MiXCR, TCRdb re-called the PCR reads, giving one row per CDR3 protein. The sample records around 14,000 distinct CDR3 sequences, roughly 55% being singletons. Sequenced sample: esophageal tumor tissue. Every receptor here comes from a male donor with esophageal squamous cell carcinoma.

This clonotype was recorded at least ten times. The chain employs TRBV6-2 or TRBV6-3 and TRBJ1-2; the D gene is possibly TRBD1 (5 bases). In germline, CDR1 is MNHEY, CDR2 SVGEGT. The CDR3 spans 14 residues. V lost 2 bases and J 4 bases, leaving 11 bases between the germline ends. CDR3 region: CASSYTDGAYGYTF. CDR3 DNA: TGTGCCAGCAGTTACACGGACGGGGCCTATGGCTACACCTTC.

The V and J genes are TRBV7-3 and TRBJ2-1, with 11 bases aligning to TRBD1. Trimming cost V 6 bases and J 9 bases; bases outside gene matches: 7. The CDR3 contains 14 residues. Looked up from germline, CDR1 is SGHTA and CDR2 is FQGTGA. The CDR3 loop is CASRRGQGVGEQFF. The DNA of the CDR3 is TGTGCCAGCAGACGGGGACAGGGGGTCGGTGAGCAGTTCTTC.

This clonotype appeared many times. The CDR3 loop is CASSIGTGYNEQFF. The CDR3 DNA sequence: TGTGCCAGTAGTATAGGGACCGGCTACAATGAGCAGTTCTTC. The chain links TRBV19 to TRBJ2-1; D call uncertain. Looked up from germline, CDR1 is LNHDA and CDR2 is SQIVND (reference sequence). Trimming removed 1 base at V and 3 bases at J, with 7 bases between. There are 14 residues in the CDR3.

This clonotype turned up a few times. The chain carries TRBV7-9 and TRBJ2-6; D not certain. This CDR3 region has 15 residues. The germline V and J ends were trimmed by 2 bases and 0 bases, with 5 bases remaining between them. Germline CDR1 SEHNR, CDR2 FQNEAQ (reference sequence). CDR3 region: CASSLHSSGANVLTF. CDR3 nucleotides: TGTGCCAGCAGCTTACACAGCTCTGGGGCCAACGTCCTGACTTTC. The whole variable domain, filled in from reference TRBV7-9 and TRBJ2-6, reads DTGVSQNPRHKITKRGQNVTFRCDPISEHNRLYWYRQTLGQGPEFLTYFQNEAQLEKSRLLSDRFSAERPKGSFSTLEIQRTEQGDSAMYLCASSLHSSGANVLTFGAGSRLTVL.

This clonotype is classed as medium-sized. The chain is built from TRBV6-1 and TRBJ2-7; 8 nucleotides line up with TRBD2. J was trimmed by 7 bases and V by 5 bases; bases with no gene match: 13. The CDR3 runs 15 residues. CDR1 and CDR2 from the germline V gene are MNHNS and SASEGT. Here the CDR3 reads CASSLGLARYNEQYF. CDR3 DNA sequence: TGTGCCAGCAGTCTAGGACTAGCTCGTTACAATGAGCAGTACTTC.

Concerning this clonotype itself: The CDR3 ends on some other residue instead of the conserved phenylalanine or tryptophan, so this is likely a read error. The limits of the CDR3 on the DNA are not certain, so only TCRdb's listed CDR3 is given. The V and J genes are TRBV11-2 and TRBJ2-3; the table's TRBD1 call for D was not verified on the DNA. Counting both end residues, the CDR3 totals 19 amino acids. Germline CDR1 is SGHAT and CDR2 is FQNNGV. The CDR3 reads CASSLELNGQGSTSSTSVR.

The rearrangement links TRBV7-3 to TRBJ2-5; 10 bases are shared with TRBD2. With the DNA end fitting TRBJ2-1 better, the J assignment may be wrong. This CDR3 spans 16 amino acids. Looked up from germline, CDR1 is SGHTA and CDR2 is FQGTGA. In DNA form, the CDR3 reads TGTGCCAGCAGCAAACCGGGACTAGCGAGTTACAATGAGCAGTTCTTC. Encoded protein: CASSKPGLASYNEQFF.

As DNA, the CDR3 is TGTGCCAGCAGTGCTCCCGGAGTGGGGGCGCCGGGGCAAGAGACCCAGTACTTC. It is translated as CASSAPGVGAPGQETQYF. The rearrangement links TRBV12-3 or TRBV12-4 to TRBJ2-7, with a possible D match to TRBD1 (6 bases). The J call is doubtful: the DNA matches TRBJ2-5 better. This CDR3 is 18 amino acids long.

This clonotype was recorded at least ten times. The V gene is TRBV6-6, the J gene TRBJ2-1; TRBD2 matches 9 bases. The DNA matches TRBJ2-7 better at its end, which makes the J call doubtful. The CDR3 has 16 amino acids. CDR1 and CDR2 from the germline V gene are MNHNY and SVGAGI (reference sequence). The CDR3 bases are TGTGCCAGCAGTTACTCGCCGGGACTAGCTAGGGATGAGCAGTACTTC. This gives the protein CASSYSPGLARDEQYF.

Concerning this clonotype itself: At one boundary the junction diverges from the germline segment, which might be a read error. The CDR3 here is CASSPTGTGRTYTQYF. CDR3 nucleotide sequence: TGTGCCAGCAGCCCAACCGGGACAGGGCGCACATATACGCAGTATTTT. The chain recombines TRBV7-3 with TRBJ2-3; 9 bases agree with TRBD1. The CDR3 has 16 amino acids. Per germline, CDR1 SGHTA and CDR2 FQGTGA.

By share, this clonotype counts as medium-sized. The chain has TRBV7-9 and TRBJ1-1; D uncertain. Per the germline V gene, CDR1 is SEHNR and CDR2 is FQNEAQ (reference sequence). V was clipped by 0 bases and J by 4 bases, with 6 bases between them. This CDR3 comprises 13 residues. This chain's CDR3 is CASSLAEPTEAFF. For the CDR3, the DNA is TGTGCCAGCAGCTTAGCAGAGCCCACTGAAGCTTTCTTT.

This clonotype is labeled as medium-sized. V is TRBV7-9 and J is TRBJ1-1, with D perhaps matching TRBD1 (6 bases). This CDR3 spans 13 amino acids. Between the trimmed V and J ends, which lost 5 bases and 7 bases, there was a span of 14 bases. CDR1 and CDR2 (germline): SEHNR, FQNEAQ (reference sequence). The chain's CDR3 is CASSLDSLREAFF. For the CDR3, the DNA is TGTGCCAGCAGCCTGGACAGTCTTCGTGAAGCTTTCTTT.

The sample holds a few counts of this clonotype. The rearrangement uses TRBV7-2 and TRBJ2-7, with TRBD2 matching 14 bases. The CDR3 sequence is 19 residues long. Germline loops: CDR1 SGHTA, CDR2 FQGNSA. The V and J ends lost 4 bases and 11 bases, in that order; junction bases with no gene match: 22. For the CDR3, the DNA is TGTGCCAGCAGCTCCCCCCCGGGACTAGCGGGAGTTACGAAGAGAAGGGAGTACTTC. It specifies CASSSPPGLAGVTKRREYF.

The table lists this clonotype with many counts. The rearrangement uses TRBV7-9 and TRBJ2-7, with TRBD1 matching 8 bases. After removal of 5 bases from V and 2 bases from J, the junction contained 8 bases not matched to a gene. CDR1 and CDR2 from the germline V gene are SEHNR and FQNEAQ (reference sequence). The CDR3 length is 15 residues. The CDR3 sequence: CASSLLGTGPYEQYF. The CDR3 DNA reads TGTGCCAGCAGCCTACTGGGGACAGGTCCCTACGAGCAGTACTTC.

The rearrangement joins TRBV7-3 to TRBJ2-5; D remains unclear. The last part of the DNA fits TRBJ2-1 better; the J call may be wrong. There are 13 residues in the CDR3. Germline values: CDR1 SGHTA, CDR2 FQGTGA. Here the CDR3 reads CASSLAPWEEQFF. DNA for the CDR3: TGTGCCAGCAGCTTGGCCCCCTGGGAAGAGCAGTTCTTC.

The chain links TRBV6-1 to TRBJ2-2; possibly TRBD1 or TRBD2 for D (5 bases each). From germline, CDR1 is MNHNS and CDR2 SASEGT. The CDR3 is 15 residues long. With 7 bases removed from V and 3 bases from J, the gap between germline ends came to 15 bases. Here the CDR3 reads CASNRGVGDTGELFF. In nucleotides, the CDR3 is TGTGCCAGCAATAGAGGGGTAGGGGACACCGGGGAGCTGTTTTTT.

The chain uses TRBV19 and TRBJ2-6; D is possibly TRBD1 or TRBD2 (5 bases each). CDR1 is LNHDA, CDR2 SQIVND, per germline (reference sequence). CDR3 length: 17 amino acids. Trimming cost V 6 bases and J 2 bases, with 17 bases left between them. This chain's CDR3 is CASSRDGLGAGANVLTF. In DNA, the CDR3 is TGTGCCAGTAGCAGGGACGGCCTAGGGGCTGGGGCCAACGTCCTGACTTTC.

This clonotype is medium-sized by share. The chain links TRBV5-5 to TRBJ2-7; 7 positions agree with TRBD1. The trim removed 3 bases at V and 4 bases at J, leaving 7 bases unmatched. Germline V gene lookup returns CDR1 SGHKS and CDR2 YYEKEE (reference sequence). The CDR3 is 14 residues long. CDR3: CASSSVGGYYEQYF. CDR3 sequence (DNA): TGTGCCAGCAGCTCGGTAGGGGGCTATTACGAGCAGTACTTC.

The CDR3 is CASSLEPSMFGQFF. DNA of the CDR3: TGTGCCAGCAGCTTAGAACCGTCAATGTTCGGGCAGTTCTTC. The chain uses TRBV11-2 and TRBJ2-1; D not resolved. The CDR3 sequence is 14 residues long. Germline assignment: CDR1 SGHAT and CDR2 FQNNGV. V lost 0 bases and J 12 bases, leaving 15 bases between the germline ends.

This clonotype was counted between two and nine times. The chain couples TRBV7-9 to TRBJ2-1; 7 nucleotides line up with TRBD1. The DNA end lines up better with TRBJ2-5; the J call may be wrong. CDR3 length: 14 amino acids. Per germline, CDR1 SEHNR and CDR2 FQNEAQ (reference sequence). CDR3 coding DNA: TGTGCCAGCAGCTTAGGCGCAGGGGGAAAGACCCAGTACTTC. Its translation: CASSLGAGGKTQYF.

The gene calls are TRBV7-2 and TRBJ2-3; a possible D gene is TRBD2 (6 bases). Germline CDR1 SGHTA, CDR2 FQGNSA. CDR3 length: 15 amino acids. V lost 1 base and J lost 1, with 9 bases in between. The CDR3 DNA reads TGTGCCAGCAGCTTAGTGCCTAGCGGCACAGATACGCAGTATTTT. Residues: CASSLVPSGTDTQYF. The variable domain in full, with the rest retrieved from reference TRBV7-2 and TRBJ2-3, is GAGVSQSPSNKVTEKGKDVELRCDPISGHTALYWYRQSLGQGLEFLIYFQGNSAPDKSGLPSDRFSAERTGGSVSTLTIQRTQQEDSAVYLCASSLVPSGTDTQYFGPGTRLTVL.

Remarks on this clonotype: The final CDR3 position lacks the conserved phenylalanine or tryptophan, pointing to a likely read error. The limits of the CDR3 on the DNA are not certain, so only TCRdb's listed CDR3 is given. V gene TRBV7-1 combines with J gene TRBJ2-1; the table's D call, TRBD1, was not checked against the DNA. TRBV7-1 is known as an ORF, though its function is uncertain. The CDR3 is 15 amino acids long, termini counted. The CDR3 here is CASISTGGNEQFFGQ.

In this sample, this clonotype turned up many times. The chain couples TRBV19 to TRBJ2-3, with TRBD1 matching 7 bases. V shed 5 bases and J 3 bases; nucleotides not matched to a gene: 5. Looked up from germline, CDR1 is LNHDA and CDR2 is SQIVND (reference sequence). The CDR3 has 14 residues. CDR3 DNA sequence: TGTGCCAGTAGTGGACAGGCTACTACAGATACGCAGTATTTT. This gives the protein CASSGQATTDTQYF.

This clonotype was seen once. This sequence joins TRBV12-3 or TRBV12-4 and TRBJ2-3; 10 bases map to TRBD2. V dropped 0 bases and J dropped 3; count of bases not matched to a gene: 9. This CDR3 is built from 18 residues. CDR3 in DNA: TGTGCCAGCAGTTTAGCGCTAGCGGGAGAGATGGTGACAGATACGCAGTATTTT. Its protein product is CASSLALAGEMVTDTQYF.

The chain combines TRBV7-2 with TRBJ2-7; D may be TRBD1 (5 bases). CDR3 length: 13 amino acids. Germline assignment: CDR1 SGHTA and CDR2 FQGNSA. The V gene lost 5 bases and the J gene lost 0 bases, with 8 bases spanning the gap. The CDR3: CASSRTGSYEQYF. DNA of the CDR3: TGTGCCAGCAGCCGTACAGGCTCCTACGAGCAGTACTTC.

This clonotype is large within its sample. It may be a read error: a sequence one base away is much more abundant. The rearrangement links TRBV7-9 to TRBJ2-7; 9 bases match TRBD2. Germline assignment: CDR1 SEHNR and CDR2 FQNEAQ (reference sequence). The CDR3 loop spans 17 amino acids. The junction had 18 bases not matched to a gene; V was cut back by 5 bases and J by 7 bases. The CDR3 protein is CASSPAASGIFWNEQYF. The CDR3 nucleotides read TGTGCCAGCAGCCCAGCAGCTAGCGGGATCTTCTGGAATGAGCAGTACTTC.

This clonotype was detected only a few times. The chain combines TRBV11-3 with TRBJ2-7, with 8 bases that match TRBD1. The J call is doubtful: the DNA matches TRBJ2-1 better. The V gene's germline CDR1 is SGHNT and CDR2 YENEEA. This CDR3 has 16 residues. As DNA, the CDR3 is TGTGCCAGCAGCGGTGCTACAGGGGGAACCTACAATGAGCAGTTCTTC. It translates to CASSGATGGTYNEQFF.

This chain uses TRBV27 with TRBJ2-1, with unresolved D. The tail of the sequence fits TRBJ2-7 better, so the J call may be wrong. Germline V gene sequence: CDR1 MNHEY, CDR2 SMNVEV (reference sequence). CDR3 length equals 13 residues. The CDR3 nucleotides read TGTGCCACGCGCCCGTTGGGGACCTACGAGCAGTACTTC. Translating it yields CATRPLGTYEQYF.

With regard to this clonotype: At one end the junction does not follow the germline gene, possibly because of a read error. The V call is TRBV7-6, the J call TRBJ2-7, with unresolved D. The J call is uncertain, as TRBJ2-5 better fits the DNA end. The CDR3 totals 13 residues. Germline V gives CDR1 SGHVS, CDR2 FNYEAQ. CDR3 amino acids: CASSSISQETQYF. CDR3 nucleotides: TGTGCTAGCAGCTCGATAAGCCAAGAGACCCAGTACTTC.

The chain links TRBV7-4 to TRBJ1-1; perhaps TRBD2 as D (5 bases). The J call may not be correct, given that the DNA end is closer to TRBJ2-2. Germline CDR1 reads SGHVT; CDR2 reads SQSDAQ. CDR3 length equals 15 residues. The CDR3 coding sequence is TGTGCCAGCAGCTTAGCGGGAGTGAACACCGGGGAGCTGTTTTTT. Translating it yields CASSLAGVNTGELFF.